This TCR beta chain comes out of a study of chemoradiotherapy in HPV16-positive cancers. Findings and caveats of the study: HPV-specific T cells were functionally defined from only two HPV16-positive patients.

The V end was cut by 0 bases, the J end by 0 bases, with 10 bases between. This CDR3 has 16 amino acids. Germline-derived CDR1 and CDR2 are MNHEY and SVGAGI. A note on this clone: What it binds is not known.

The assay was immunoSEQ multiplex PCR, and TCRdb's table has in-frame clones only and misses some. The sample lists about 27,000 clones, roughly 93% occurring once. Over chemoradiotherapy, repertoires were sampled more than once. This TCR was sampled from a human donor with HPV-associated anogenital cancer. The genes are TRBV6-5 and TRBJ2-3; the D gene is possibly TRBD2 (5 bases). The sample consisted of blood, taken from a patient who underwent chemoradiotherapy. Here the CDR3 reads CASSYSGSESTDTQYF. In nucleotides, the CDR3 is TGTGCCAGCAGTTACTCTGGTAGCGAAAGCACAGATACGCAGTATTTT.